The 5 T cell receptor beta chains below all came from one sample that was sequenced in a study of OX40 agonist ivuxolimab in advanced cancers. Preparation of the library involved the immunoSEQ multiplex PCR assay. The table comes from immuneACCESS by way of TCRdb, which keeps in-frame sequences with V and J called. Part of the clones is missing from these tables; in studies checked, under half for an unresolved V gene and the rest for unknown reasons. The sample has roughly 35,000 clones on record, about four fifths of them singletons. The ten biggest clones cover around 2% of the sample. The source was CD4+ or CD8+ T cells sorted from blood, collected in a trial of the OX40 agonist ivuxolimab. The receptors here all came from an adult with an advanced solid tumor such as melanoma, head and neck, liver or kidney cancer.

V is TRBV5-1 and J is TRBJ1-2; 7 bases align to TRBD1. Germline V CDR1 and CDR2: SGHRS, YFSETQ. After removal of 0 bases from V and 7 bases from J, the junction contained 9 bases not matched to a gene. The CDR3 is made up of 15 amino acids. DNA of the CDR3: TGCGCCAGCAGCTTGGAGGTGGCGCAGGGGGGTGGCTACACCTTC. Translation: CASSLEVAQGGGYTF.

The chain's CDR3 is CASSFRHPSDEQYF. Here the CDR3 DNA reads TGTGCCAGCAGTTTTCGGCACCCCTCGGACGAGCAGTACTTC. The V gene is TRBV27, the J gene TRBJ2-7, with D uncertain. Germline values: CDR1 MNHEY, CDR2 SMNVEV (reference sequence). The V and J ends lost 3 bases and 5 bases respectively, with 14 bases between them. This CDR3 is 14 amino acids long.

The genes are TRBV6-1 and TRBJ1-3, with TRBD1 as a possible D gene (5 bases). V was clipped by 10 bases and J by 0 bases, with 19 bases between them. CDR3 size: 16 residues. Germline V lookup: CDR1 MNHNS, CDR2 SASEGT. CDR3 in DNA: TGTGCCACCAGGGAAGGGTCTTTTATCTCTGGAAACACCATATATTTT. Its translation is CATREGSFISGNTIYF.

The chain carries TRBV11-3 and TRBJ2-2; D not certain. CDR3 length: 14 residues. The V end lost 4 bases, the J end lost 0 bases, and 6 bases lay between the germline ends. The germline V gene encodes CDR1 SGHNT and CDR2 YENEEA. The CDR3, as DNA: TGTGCCAGCAGCTATACAGCGAACACCGGGGAGCTGTTTTTT. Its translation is CASSYTANTGELFF. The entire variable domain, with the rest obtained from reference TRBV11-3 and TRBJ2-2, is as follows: EAGVVQSPRYKIIEKKQPVAFWCNPISGHNTLYWYLQNLGQGPELLIRYENEEAVDDSQLPKDRFSAERLKGVDSTLKIQPAELGDSAVYLCASSYTANTGELFFGEGSRLTVL.

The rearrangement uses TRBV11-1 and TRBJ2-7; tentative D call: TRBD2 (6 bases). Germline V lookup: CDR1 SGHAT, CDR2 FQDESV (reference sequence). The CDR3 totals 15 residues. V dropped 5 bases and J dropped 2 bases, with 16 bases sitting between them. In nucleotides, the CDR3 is TGTGCCAGCAGCCTCGGACCTAGCGACACCTACGAGCAGTACTTC. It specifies CASSLGPSDTYEQYF.